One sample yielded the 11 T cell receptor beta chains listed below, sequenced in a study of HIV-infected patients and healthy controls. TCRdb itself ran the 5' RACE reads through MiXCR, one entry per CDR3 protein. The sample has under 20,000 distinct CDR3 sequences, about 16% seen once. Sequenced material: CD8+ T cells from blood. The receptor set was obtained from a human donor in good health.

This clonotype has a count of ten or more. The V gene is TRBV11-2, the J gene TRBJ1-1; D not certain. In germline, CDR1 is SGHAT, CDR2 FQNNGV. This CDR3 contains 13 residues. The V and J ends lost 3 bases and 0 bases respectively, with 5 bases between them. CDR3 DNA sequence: TGTGCCAGCAGCTTGGTCATGAACACTGAAGCTTTCTTT. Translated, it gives CASSLVMNTEAFF. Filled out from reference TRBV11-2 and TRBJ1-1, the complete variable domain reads EAGVAQSPRYKIIEKRQSVAFWCNPISGHATLYWYQQILGQGPKLLIQFQNNGVVDDSQLPKDRFSAERLKGVDSTLKIQPAKLEDSAVYLCASSLVMNTEAFFGQGTRLTVV.

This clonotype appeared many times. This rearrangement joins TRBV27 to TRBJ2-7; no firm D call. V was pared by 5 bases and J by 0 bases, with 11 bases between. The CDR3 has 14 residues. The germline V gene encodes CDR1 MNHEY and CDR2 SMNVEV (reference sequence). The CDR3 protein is CASSPPGPSYEQYF. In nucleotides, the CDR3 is TGTGCCAGCAGTCCACCGGGCCCCTCCTACGAGCAGTACTTC.

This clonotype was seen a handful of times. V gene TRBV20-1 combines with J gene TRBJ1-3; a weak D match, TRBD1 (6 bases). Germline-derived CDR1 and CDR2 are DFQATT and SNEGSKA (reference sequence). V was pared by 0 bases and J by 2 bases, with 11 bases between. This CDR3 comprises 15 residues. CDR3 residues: CSARDKGVAGNTIYF. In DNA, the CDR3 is TGCAGTGCTAGAGATAAGGGGGTAGCTGGAAACACCATATATTTT.

The CDR3 DNA sequence: TGCGCCAGCAGCCAAGAAATTCGGGACGAGCAGTACTTC. Amino acids: CASSQEIRDEQYF. This rearrangement joins TRBV4-3 to TRBJ2-7; D unclear. Trimming removed 0 bases at V and 5 bases at J, with 8 bases between. The CDR3 consists of 13 residues. Germline assignment: CDR1 LGHNA and CDR2 YSLEER.

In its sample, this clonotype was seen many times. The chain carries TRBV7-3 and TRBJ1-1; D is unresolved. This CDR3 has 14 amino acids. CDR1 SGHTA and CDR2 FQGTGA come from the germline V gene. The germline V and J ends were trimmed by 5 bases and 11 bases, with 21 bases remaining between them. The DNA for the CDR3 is TGTGCCAGCAGCCCCCCGAACACCCAAGGCCCGGCTTTCTTT. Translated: CASSPPNTQGPAFF.

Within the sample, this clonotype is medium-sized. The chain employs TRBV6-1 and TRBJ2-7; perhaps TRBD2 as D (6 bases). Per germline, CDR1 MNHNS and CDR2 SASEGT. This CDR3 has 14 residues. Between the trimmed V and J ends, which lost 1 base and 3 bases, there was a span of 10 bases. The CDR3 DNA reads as TGTGCCAGCAGTGAAGGGTGGGAGGACTACGAGCAGTACTTC. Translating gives CASSEGWEDYEQYF.

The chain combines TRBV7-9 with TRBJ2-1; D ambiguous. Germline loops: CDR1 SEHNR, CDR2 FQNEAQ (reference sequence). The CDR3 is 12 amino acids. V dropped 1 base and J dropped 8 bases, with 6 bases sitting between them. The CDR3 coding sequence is TGTGCCAGCAGCTTAGGTTCCTATGAGCAGTTCTTC. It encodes CASSLGSYEQFF. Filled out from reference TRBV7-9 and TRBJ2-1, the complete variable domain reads DTGVSQNPRHKITKRGQNVTFRCDPISEHNRLYWYRQTLGQGPEFLTYFQNEAQLEKSRLLSDRFSAERPKGSFSTLEIQRTEQGDSAMYLCASSLGSYEQFFGPGTRLTVL.

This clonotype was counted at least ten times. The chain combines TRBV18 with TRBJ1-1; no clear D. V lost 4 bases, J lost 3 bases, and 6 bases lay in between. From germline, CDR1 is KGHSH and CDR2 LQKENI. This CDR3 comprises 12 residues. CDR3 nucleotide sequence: TGTGCCAGCTCACGCGGGGACACTGAAGCTTTCTTT. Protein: CASSRGDTEAFF.

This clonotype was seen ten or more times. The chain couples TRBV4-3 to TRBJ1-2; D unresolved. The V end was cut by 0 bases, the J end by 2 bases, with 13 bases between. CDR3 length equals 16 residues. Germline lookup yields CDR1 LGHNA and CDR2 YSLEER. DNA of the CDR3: TGCGCCAGCAGCCAAGAAGTAGACCGACCCAACTATGGCTACACCTTC. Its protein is CASSQEVDRPNYGYTF.

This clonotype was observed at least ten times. DNA for the CDR3: TGCAGCGTTGAGCTAGAGGTAAATGAGCAGTTCTTC. Its translation: CSVELEVNEQFF. The chain carries TRBV29-1 and TRBJ2-1; D not certain. Germline-derived CDR1 and CDR2 are SQVTM and ANQGSEA. The V and J ends lost 3 bases and 7 bases respectively, with 10 bases between them. The length of the CDR3 is 12 residues.

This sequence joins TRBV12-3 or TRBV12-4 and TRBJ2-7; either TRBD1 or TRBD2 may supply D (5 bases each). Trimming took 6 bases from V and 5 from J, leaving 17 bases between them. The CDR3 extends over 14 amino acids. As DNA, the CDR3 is TGTGCCAGCAGGATTTCGGGGCAGGTTGACGAGCAGTACTTC. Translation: CASRISGQVDEQYF.